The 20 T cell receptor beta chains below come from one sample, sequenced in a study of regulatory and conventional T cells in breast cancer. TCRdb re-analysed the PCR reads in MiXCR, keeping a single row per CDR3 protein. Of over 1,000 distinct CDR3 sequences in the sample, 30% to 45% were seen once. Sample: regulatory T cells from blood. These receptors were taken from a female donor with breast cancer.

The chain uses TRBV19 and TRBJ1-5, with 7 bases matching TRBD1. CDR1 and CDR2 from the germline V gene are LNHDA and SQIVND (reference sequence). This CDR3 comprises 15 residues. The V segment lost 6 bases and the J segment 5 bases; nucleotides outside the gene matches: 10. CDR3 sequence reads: CASSLFYRGDQPQHF. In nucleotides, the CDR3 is TGTGCCAGTAGCCTATTCTACAGGGGAGATCAGCCCCAGCATTTT.

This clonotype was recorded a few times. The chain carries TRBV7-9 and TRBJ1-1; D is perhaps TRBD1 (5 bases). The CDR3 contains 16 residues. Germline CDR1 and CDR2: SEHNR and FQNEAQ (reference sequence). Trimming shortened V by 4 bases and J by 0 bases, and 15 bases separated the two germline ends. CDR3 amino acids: CASSSRGWGMNTEAFF. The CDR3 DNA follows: TGTGCCAGCAGCTCCCGGGGCTGGGGAATGAACACTGAAGCTTTCTTT.

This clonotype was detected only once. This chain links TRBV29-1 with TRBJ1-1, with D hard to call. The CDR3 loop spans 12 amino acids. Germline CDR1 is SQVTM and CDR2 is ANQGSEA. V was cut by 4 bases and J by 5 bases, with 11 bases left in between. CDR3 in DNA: TGCAGCGTTGCTGGCAGTAATACTGAAGCTTTCTTT. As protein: CSVAGSNTEAFF.

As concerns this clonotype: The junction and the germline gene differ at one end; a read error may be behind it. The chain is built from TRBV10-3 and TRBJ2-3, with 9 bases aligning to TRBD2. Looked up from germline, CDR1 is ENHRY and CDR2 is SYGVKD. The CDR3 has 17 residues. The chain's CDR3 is CAISDGSGGDSTGTQYF. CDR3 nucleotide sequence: TGTGCCATCTCGGATGGTAGCGGGGGAGATAGCACAGGTACGCAGTATTTT.

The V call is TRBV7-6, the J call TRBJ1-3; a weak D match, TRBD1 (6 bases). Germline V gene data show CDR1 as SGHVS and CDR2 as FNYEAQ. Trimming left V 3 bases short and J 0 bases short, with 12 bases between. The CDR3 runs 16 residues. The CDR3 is CASSLQGLNSGNTIYF. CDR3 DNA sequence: TGTGCCAGCAGCTTGCAGGGGCTGAACTCTGGAAACACCATATATTTT.

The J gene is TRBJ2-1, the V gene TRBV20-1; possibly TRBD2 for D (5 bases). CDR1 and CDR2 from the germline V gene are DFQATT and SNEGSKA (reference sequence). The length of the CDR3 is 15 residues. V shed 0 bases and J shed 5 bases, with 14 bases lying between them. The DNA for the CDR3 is TGCAGTGCTAGAGATAGGTTGCGGGCGAACAATGAGCAGTTCTTC. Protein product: CSARDRLRANNEQFF.

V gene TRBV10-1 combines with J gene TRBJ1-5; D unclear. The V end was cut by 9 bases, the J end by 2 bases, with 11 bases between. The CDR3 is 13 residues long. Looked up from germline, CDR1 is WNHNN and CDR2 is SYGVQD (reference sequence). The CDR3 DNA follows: TGCGCCAGAGATAAGAAGGGCAATCAGCCCCAGCATTTT. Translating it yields CARDKKGNQPQHF.

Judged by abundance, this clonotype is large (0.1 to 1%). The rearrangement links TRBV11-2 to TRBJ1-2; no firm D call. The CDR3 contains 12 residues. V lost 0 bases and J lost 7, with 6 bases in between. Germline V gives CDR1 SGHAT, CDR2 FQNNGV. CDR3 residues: CASSLDWGGYTF. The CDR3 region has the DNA TGTGCCAGCAGCTTAGATTGGGGTGGCTACACCTTC.

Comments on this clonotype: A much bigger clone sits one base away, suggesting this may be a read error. DNA of the CDR3: TGTGCCAGCAGTCGGGACAAGGGATATCAGCCCCAGCATTTT. It codes for CASSRDKGYQPQHF. This rearrangement joins TRBV28 to TRBJ1-5; weak D call: TRBD1 (6 bases). Germline V gives CDR1 MDHEN, CDR2 SYDVKM. The CDR3 consists of 14 residues. With 5 bases removed from V and 5 bases from J, the gap between germline ends came to 13 bases.

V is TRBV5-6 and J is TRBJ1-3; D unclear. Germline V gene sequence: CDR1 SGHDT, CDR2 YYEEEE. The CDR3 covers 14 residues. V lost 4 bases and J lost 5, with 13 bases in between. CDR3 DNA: TGTGCCAGCAGCCCGGGCCCAGAAAGAAACACCATATATTTT. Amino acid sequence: CASSPGPERNTIYF.

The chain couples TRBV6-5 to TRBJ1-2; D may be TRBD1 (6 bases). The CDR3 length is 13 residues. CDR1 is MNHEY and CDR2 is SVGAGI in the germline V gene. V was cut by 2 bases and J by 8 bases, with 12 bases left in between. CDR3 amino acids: CASSYVNREGYTF. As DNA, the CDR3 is TGTGCCAGCAGTTACGTCAACAGGGAAGGCTACACCTTC.

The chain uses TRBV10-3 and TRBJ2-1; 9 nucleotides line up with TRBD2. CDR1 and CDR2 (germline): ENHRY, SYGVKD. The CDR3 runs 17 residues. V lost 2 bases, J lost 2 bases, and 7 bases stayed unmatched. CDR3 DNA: TGTGCCATCAGTGAGACAACCCTAGCGGGAACCTACAATGAGCAGTTCTTC. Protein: CAISETTLAGTYNEQFF.

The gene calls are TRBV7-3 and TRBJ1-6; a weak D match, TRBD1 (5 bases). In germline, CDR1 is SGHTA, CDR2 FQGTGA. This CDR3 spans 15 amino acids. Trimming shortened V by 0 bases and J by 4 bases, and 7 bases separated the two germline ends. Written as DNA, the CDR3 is TGTGCCAGCAGCTTAACAGGGGTGTATAATTCACCCCTCCACTTT. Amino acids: CASSLTGVYNSPLHF.

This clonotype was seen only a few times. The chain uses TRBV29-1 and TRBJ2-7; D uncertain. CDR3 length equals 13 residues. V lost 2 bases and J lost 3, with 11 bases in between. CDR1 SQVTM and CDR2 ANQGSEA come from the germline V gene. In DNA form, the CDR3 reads TGCAGCGTTGAATCTCAGGCCAACTACGAGCAGTACTTC. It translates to CSVESQANYEQYF.

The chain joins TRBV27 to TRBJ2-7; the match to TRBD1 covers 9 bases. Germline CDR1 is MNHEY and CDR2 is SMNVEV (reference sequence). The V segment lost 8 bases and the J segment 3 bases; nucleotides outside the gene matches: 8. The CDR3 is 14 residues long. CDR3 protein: CASQDRGSVYEQYF. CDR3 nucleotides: TGTGCCAGCCAGGACAGGGGATCAGTCTACGAGCAGTACTTC.

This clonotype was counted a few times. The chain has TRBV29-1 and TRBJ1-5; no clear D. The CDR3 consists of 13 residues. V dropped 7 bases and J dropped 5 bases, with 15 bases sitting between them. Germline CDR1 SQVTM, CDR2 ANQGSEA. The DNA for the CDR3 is TGCAGCGCTGGGGTTTCGGCCGATCAGCCCCAGCATTTT. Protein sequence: CSAGVSADQPQHF.

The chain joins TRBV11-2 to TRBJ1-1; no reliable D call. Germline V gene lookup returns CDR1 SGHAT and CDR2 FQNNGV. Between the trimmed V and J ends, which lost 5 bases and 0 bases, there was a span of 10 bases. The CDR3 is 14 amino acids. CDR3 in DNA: TGTGCCAGCAGCCTAGCCCCGTTGAACACTGAAGCTTTCTTT. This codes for CASSLAPLNTEAFF.

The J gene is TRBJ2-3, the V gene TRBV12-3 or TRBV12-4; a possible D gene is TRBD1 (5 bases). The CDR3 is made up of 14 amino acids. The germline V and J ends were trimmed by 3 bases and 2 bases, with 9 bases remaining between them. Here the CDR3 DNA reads TGTGCCAGCAGTTTCGCAGGGCTCACAGATACGCAGTATTTT. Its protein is CASSFAGLTDTQYF.

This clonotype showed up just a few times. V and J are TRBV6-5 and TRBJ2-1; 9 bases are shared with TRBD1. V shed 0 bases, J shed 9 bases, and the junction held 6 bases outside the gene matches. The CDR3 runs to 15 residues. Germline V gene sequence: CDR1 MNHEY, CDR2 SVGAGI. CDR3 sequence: CASSYSGQGRGEQFF. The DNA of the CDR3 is TGTGCCAGCAGTTACTCGGGACAGGGTAGGGGTGAGCAGTTCTTC.

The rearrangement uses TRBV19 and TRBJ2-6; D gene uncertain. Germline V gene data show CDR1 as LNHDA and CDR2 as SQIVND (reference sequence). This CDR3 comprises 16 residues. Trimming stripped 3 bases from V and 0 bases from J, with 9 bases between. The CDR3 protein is CASSMRTGSGANVLTF. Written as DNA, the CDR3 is TGTGCCAGTAGTATGCGGACGGGCTCTGGGGCCAACGTCCTGACTTTC.